This T cell receptor beta chain was profiled in a study of blood T cell repertoires in COVID-19. V shed 5 bases and J 5 bases; nucleotides not matched to a gene: 2. CDR1 is SNHLY and CDR2 is FYNNEI in the germline V gene. The CDR3 is 13 amino acids. TCRdb's table, derived via immunoSEQ multiplex PCR, lists solely in-frame clones and lacks some. The sample holds about 88,000 clones; 90% are singletons and the top ten take about 6.7%. This clone was seen only a few times. The sequencing input was peripheral blood. The rearrangement links TRBV2 to TRBJ2-2; 7 nucleotides line up with TRBD1. The receptor was isolated from a man younger than 30 with COVID-19, enrolled during active disease. The CDR3 nucleotides are TGTGCCAGCAGTCTCAGGGGGACCGGGGAGCTGTTTTTT. Its translation is CASSLRGTGELFF.